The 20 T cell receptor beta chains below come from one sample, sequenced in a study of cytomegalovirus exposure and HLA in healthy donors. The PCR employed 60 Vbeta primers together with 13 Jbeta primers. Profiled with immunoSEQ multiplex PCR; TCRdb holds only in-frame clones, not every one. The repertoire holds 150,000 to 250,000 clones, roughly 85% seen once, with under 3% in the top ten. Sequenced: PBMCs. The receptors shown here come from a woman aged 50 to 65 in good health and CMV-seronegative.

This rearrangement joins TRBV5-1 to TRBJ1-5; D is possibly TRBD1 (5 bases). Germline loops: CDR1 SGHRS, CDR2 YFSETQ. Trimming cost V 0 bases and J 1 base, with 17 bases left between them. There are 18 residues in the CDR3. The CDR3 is CASSLGGGFEGSNQPQHF. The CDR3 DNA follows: TGCGCCAGCAGCTTGGGGGGGGGTTTCGAAGGGAGCAATCAGCCCCAGCATTTT. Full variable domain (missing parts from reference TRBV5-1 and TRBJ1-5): KAGVTQTPRYLIKTRGQQVTLSCSPISGHRSVSWYQQTPGQGLQFLFEYFSETQRNKGNFPGRFSGRQFSNSRSEMNVSTLELGDSALYLCASSLGGGFEGSNQPQHFGDGTRLSIL.

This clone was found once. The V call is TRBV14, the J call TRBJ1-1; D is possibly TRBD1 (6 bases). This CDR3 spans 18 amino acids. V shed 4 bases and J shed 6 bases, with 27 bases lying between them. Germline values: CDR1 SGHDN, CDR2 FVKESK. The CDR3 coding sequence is TGTGCCAGCAGCCCGATCCGTCCGACAGGACACGGTGACGCTGAAGCTTTCTTT. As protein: CASSPIRPTGHGDAEAFF.

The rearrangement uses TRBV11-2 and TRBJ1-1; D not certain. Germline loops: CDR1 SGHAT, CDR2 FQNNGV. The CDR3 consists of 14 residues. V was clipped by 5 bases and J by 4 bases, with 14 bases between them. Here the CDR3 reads CASSRERVGTEAFF. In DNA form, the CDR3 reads TGTGCCAGCAGCCGTGAACGGGTTGGCACTGAAGCTTTCTTT. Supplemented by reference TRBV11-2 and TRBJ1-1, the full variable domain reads EAGVAQSPRYKIIEKRQSVAFWCNPISGHATLYWYQQILGQGPKLLIQFQNNGVVDDSQLPKDRFSAERLKGVDSTLKIQPAKLEDSAVYLCASSRERVGTEAFFGQGTRLTVV.

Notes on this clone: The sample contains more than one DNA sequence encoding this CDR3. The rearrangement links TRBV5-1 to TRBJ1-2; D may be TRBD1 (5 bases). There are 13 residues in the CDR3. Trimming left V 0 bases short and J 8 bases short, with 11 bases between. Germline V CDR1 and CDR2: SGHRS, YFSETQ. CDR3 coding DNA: TGCGCCAGCAGCTTGGGGCAGGGTAACGGCTACACCTTC. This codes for CASSLGQGNGYTF.

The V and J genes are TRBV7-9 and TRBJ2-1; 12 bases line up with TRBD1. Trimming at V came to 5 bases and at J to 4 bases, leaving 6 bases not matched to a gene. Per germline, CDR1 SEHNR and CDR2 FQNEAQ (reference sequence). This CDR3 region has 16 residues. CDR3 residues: CASSLPGQGAYNEQFF. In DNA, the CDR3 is TGTGCCAGCAGCCTCCCGGGACAGGGGGCGTACAATGAGCAGTTCTTC.

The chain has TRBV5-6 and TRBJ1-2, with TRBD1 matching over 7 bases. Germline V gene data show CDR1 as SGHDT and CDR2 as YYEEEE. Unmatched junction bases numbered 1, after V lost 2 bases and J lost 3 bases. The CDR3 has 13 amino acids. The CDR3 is CASSLQGYYGYTF. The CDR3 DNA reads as TGTGCCAGCAGCTTACAGGGGTACTATGGCTACACCTTC. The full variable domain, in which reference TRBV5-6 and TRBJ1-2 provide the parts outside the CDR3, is DAGVTQSPTHLIKTRGQQVTLRCSPKSGHDTVSWYQQALGQGPQFIFQYYEEEERQRGNFPDRFSGHQFPNYSSELNVNALLLGDSALYLCASSLQGYYGYTFGSGTRLTVV.

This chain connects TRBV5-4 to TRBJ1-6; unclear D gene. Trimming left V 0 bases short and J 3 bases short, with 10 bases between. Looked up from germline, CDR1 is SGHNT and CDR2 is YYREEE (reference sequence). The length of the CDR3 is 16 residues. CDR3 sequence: CASSLEAGFYNSPLHF. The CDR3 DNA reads TGTGCCAGCAGCTTGGAGGCAGGCTTCTATAATTCACCCCTCCACTTT.

CDR3 sequence reads: CASSSTGKQYF. The CDR3 nucleotides read TGTGCCAGTAGTTCGACAGGGAAGCAGTACTTC. This sequence joins TRBV19 and TRBJ2-7; 7 positions match TRBD1. The germline gives CDR1 LNHDA, CDR2 SQIVND (reference sequence). V lost 5 bases, J lost 8 bases, and 3 bases stayed unmatched. The CDR3 spans 11 residues.

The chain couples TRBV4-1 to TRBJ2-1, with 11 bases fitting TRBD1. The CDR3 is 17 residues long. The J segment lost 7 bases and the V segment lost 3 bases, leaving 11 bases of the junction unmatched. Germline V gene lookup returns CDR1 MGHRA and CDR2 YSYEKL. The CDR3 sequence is CASSHFLRDRGRNEQFF. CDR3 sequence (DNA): TGCGCCAGCAGCCACTTTCTCCGGGACAGGGGGAGAAATGAGCAGTTCTTC.

CDR3 residues: CASSFQGVGYGYTF. In DNA, the CDR3 is TGTGCCAGCAGCTTTCAGGGGGTAGGCTATGGCTACACCTTC. The V gene is TRBV7-9, the J gene TRBJ1-2, with TRBD1 matching over 7 bases. Losses at the gene ends were 3 bases for V and 4 bases for J; bases not matched to a gene: 5. Per germline, CDR1 SEHNR and CDR2 FQNEAQ (reference sequence). The CDR3 length is 14 residues. Looking up the rest from reference TRBV7-9 and TRBJ1-2 gives the full variable domain: DTGVSQNPRHKITKRGQNVTFRCDPISEHNRLYWYRQTLGQGPEFLTYFQNEAQLEKSRLLSDRFSAERPKGSFSTLEIQRTEQGDSAMYLCASSFQGVGYGYTFGSGTRLTVV.

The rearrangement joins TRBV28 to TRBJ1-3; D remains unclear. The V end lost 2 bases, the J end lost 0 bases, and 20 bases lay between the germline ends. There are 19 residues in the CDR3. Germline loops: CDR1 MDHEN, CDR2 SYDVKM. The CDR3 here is CASSLVASRRIRSGNTIYF. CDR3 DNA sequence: TGTGCCAGCAGTTTAGTGGCCTCGCGGAGGATACGCTCTGGAAACACCATATATTTT.

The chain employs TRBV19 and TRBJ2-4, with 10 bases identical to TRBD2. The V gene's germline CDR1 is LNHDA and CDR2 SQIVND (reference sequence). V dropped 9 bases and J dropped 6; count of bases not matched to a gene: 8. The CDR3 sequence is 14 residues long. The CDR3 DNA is TGTGCCAGCAGAGCGGGAGGGCCCGGAAACATTCAGTACTTC. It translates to CASRAGGPGNIQYF.

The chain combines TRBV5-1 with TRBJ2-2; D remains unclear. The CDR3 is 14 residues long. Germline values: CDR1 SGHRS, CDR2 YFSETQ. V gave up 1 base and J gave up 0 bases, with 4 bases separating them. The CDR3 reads CASSLIANTGELFF. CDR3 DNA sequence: TGCGCCAGCAGCTTGATAGCGAACACCGGGGAGCTGTTTTTT. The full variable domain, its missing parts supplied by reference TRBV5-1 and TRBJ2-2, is KAGVTQTPRYLIKTRGQQVTLSCSPISGHRSVSWYQQTPGQGLQFLFEYFSETQRNKGNFPGRFSGRQFSNSRSEMNVSTLELGDSALYLCASSLIANTGELFFGEGSRLTVL.

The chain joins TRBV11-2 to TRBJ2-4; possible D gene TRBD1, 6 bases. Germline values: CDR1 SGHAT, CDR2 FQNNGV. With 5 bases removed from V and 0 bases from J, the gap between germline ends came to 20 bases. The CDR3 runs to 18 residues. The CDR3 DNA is TGTGCCAGCAGCCGAAACTCCGGGACAAATCTAGCCAAAAACATTCAGTACTTC. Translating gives CASSRNSGTNLAKNIQYF.

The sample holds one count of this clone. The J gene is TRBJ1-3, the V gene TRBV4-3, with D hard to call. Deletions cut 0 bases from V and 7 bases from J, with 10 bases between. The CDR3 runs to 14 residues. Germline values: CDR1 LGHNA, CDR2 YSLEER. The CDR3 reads CASSQDNSENTIYF. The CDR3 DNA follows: TGCGCCAGCAGCCAAGATAATAGCGAGAACACCATATATTTT.

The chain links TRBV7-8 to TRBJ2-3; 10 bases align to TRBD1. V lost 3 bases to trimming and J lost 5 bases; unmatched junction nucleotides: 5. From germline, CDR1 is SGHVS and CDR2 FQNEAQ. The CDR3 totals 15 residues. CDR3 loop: CASSFGQGVRDTQYF. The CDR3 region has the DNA TGTGCCAGCAGCTTTGGACAGGGGGTGAGAGATACGCAGTATTTT.

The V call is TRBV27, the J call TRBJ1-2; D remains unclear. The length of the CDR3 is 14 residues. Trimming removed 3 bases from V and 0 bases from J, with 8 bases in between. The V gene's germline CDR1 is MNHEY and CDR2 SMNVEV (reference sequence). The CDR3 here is CASSFGDTNYGYTF. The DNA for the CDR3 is TGTGCCAGCAGTTTTGGAGATACTAACTATGGCTACACCTTC.

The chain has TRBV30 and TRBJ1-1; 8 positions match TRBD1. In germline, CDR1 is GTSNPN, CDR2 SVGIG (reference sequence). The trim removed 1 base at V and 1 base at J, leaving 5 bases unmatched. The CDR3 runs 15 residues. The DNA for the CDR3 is TGTGCCTGGAGTGCCCTCAGGGGGCCGAACACTGAAGCTTTCTTT. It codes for CAWSALRGPNTEAFF. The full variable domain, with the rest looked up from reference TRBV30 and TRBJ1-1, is SQTIHQWPATLVQPVGSPLSLECTVEGTSNPNLYWYRQAAGRGLQLLFYSVGIGQISSEVPQNLSASRPQDRQFILSSKKLLLSDSGFYLCAWSALRGPNTEAFFGQGTRLTVV.

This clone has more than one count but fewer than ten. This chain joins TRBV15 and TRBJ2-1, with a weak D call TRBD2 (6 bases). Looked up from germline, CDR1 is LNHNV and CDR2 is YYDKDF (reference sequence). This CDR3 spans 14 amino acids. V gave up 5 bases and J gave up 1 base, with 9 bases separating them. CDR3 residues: CATSPGDSYNEQFF. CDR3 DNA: TGTGCCACCAGCCCGGGAGATTCCTACAATGAGCAGTTCTTC. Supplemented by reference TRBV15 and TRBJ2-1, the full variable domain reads DAMVIQNPRYQVTQFGKPVTLSCSQTLNHNVMYWYQQKSSQAPKLLFHYYDKDFNNEADTPDNFQSRRPNTSFCFLDIRSPGLGDTAMYLCATSPGDSYNEQFFGPGTRLTVL.

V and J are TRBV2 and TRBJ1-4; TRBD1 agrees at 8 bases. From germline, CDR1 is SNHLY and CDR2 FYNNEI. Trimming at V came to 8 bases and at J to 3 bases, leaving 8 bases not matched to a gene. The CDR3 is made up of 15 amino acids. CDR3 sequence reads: CASGDRGSANEKLFF. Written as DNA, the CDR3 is TGTGCCAGCGGAGACAGGGGATCGGCTAATGAAAAACTGTTTTTT. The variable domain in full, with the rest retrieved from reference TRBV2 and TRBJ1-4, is EPEVTQTPSHQVTQMGQEVILRCVPISNHLYFYWYRQILGQKVEFLVSFYNNEISEKSEIFDDQFSVERPDGSNFTLKIRSTKLEDSAMYFCASGDRGSANEKLFFGSGTQLSVL.